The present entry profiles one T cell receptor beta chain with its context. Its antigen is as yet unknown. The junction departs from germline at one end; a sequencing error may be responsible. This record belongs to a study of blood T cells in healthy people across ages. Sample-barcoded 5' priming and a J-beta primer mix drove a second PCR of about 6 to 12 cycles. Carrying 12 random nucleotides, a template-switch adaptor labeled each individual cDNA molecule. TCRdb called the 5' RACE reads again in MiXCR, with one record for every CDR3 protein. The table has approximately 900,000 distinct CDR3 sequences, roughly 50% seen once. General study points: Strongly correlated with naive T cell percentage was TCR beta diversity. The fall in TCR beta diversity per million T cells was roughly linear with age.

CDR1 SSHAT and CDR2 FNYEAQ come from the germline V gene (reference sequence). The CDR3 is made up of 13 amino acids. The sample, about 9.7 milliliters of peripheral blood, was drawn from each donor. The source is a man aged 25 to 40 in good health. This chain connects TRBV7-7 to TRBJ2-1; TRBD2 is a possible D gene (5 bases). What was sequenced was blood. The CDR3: CASSKNRGNEQFF. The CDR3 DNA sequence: TGTGCTAGCAGCAAGAACCGAGGGAATGAGCAGTTCTTC.